The rows below give T cell receptor beta chains drawn from one sample of a study of blood T cell repertoires in COVID-19. Sequencing used immunoSEQ multiplex PCR; TCRdb keeps in-frame clones, though not all of them. The table includes some 200,000 clones, roughly 91% detected once. Sequenced input: peripheral blood. These TCRs come from a man between 35 and 55 years old with active or convalescent COVID-19. The CDR3 runs from the conserved cysteine through the conserved F or W. The D gene is left open where the match is weak. Where a row states a size, it is once, few, many or the class of an expanded clone; other rows omit it.

TRBV6-4	TRBJ1-2	14	-	TRBD1	TGTGCCAGCAGGAACAGGGGGCTTAACTATGGCTACACCTTC	CASRNRGLNYGYTF
TRBV5-5	TRBJ2-5	14	-	-	TGTGCCAGCAGCTTTCCCCGCCAGGAAGAGACCCAGTACTTC	CASSFPRQEETQYF
TRBV19	TRBJ1-2	14	few	TRBD1	TGTGCCAGTAAAGCAGGGGGCGTAAAGGATGGCTACACCTTC	CASKAGGVKDGYTF
TRBV9	TRBJ1-3	19	-	TRBD1	TGTGCCAGCAGCCCCACGTGGGGTCGCCCAGGGGGATCGGGAAACACCATATATTTT	CASSPTWGRPGGSGNTIYF
TRBV5-1	TRBJ2-2	17	-	-	TGCGCCAGCAGCTTGGTTTTGGGCTATCAGAACACCGGGGAGCTGTTTTTT	CASSLVLGYQNTGELFF
TRBV6-2/TRBV6-3	TRBJ2-3	15	-	TRBD2	TGTGCCAGCAGCACGACCGGGACTATCATTTATACGCAGTATTTT	CASSTTGTIIYTQYF
TRBV5-1	TRBJ2-2	15	-	TRBD1	TGCGCCAGCAGCAGGACAGGGAAGGACACCGGGGAGCTGTTTTTT	CASSRTGKDTGELFF
TRBV2	TRBJ2-1	13	-	-	TGTGCCAGCAGCGAGTTCAGGGTCAATGAGCAGTTCTTC	CASSEFRVNEQFF
TRBV4-3	TRBJ2-5	15	-	TRBD1	TGCGCCAGCAGCCGCACCGCGGACAGGGCGGAGACCCAGTACTTC	CASSRTADRAETQYF
TRBV6-1	TRBJ1-1	14	-	-	TGTGCCAGCAGTGAAGCAGGGGGGAACACTGAAGCTTTCTTT	CASSEAGGNTEAFF
TRBV6-1	TRBJ1-1	16	-	-	TGTGCCAGCAGTGAAAACGTAGGGGAACTAAACACTGAAGCTTTCTTT	CASSENVGELNTEAFF
TRBV11-3	TRBJ2-7	15	-	-	TGTGCCAGCAGCTTATTCGGCGGCGGGGACTACGAGCAGTACTTC	CASSLFGGGDYEQYF
TRBV19	TRBJ2-3	16	-	TRBD1	TGTGCCAGTAGGACCGAGGACAGGGTGGGCACAGATACGCAGTATTTT	CASRTEDRVGTDTQYF
TRBV5-1	TRBJ1-1	17	-	TRBD1	TGCGCCAGCAGCTTACGGGGACAGGGTCGGTATTTGGCTGAAGCTTTCTTT	CASSLRGQGRYLAEAFF
TRBV5-6	TRBJ1-2	14	-	TRBD1	TGTGCCAGCAGCTTCGTAGGACAGGGGGCCGGCTACACCTTC	CASSFVGQGAGYTF
TRBV18	TRBJ1-1	14	-	TRBD1	TGTGCCAGCTCCGTGACAGGGGTGGGAACTGAAGCTTTCTTT	CASSVTGVGTEAFF
TRBV6-1	TRBJ1-3	17	-	-	TGTGCCAGCAGTGTAGGAGGACAGCCGAGCTCTGGAAACACCATATATTTT	CASSVGGQPSSGNTIYF
TRBV19	TRBJ2-2	16	once	-	TGTGCCAGTAGAGAAGTCCCCCGGGCGAACACCGGGGAGCTGTTTTTT	CASREVPRANTGELFF
TRBV2	TRBJ1-1	14	-	-	TGTGCCAGCAGTGAACTACTGCCGAACACTGAAGCTTTCTTT	CASSELLPNTEAFF
TRBV7-2	TRBJ2-1	13	-	-	TGTGCCAGCAGCATGGACAGCTACAATGAGCAGTTCTTC	CASSMDSYNEQFF
TRBV12-3/TRBV12-4	TRBJ1-3	13	-	-	TGTGCCAGCAGTTTTAAAGAGGGAAACACCATATATTTT	CASSFKEGNTIYF
TRBV19	TRBJ2-6	16	-	TRBD1	TGTGCCAGTACTCACAGGGGCGTAGCTGGGGCCAACGTCCTGACTTTC	CASTHRGVAGANVLTF
TRBV6-5	TRBJ2-3	15	-	TRBD2	TGTGCCAGCAGAACTGGACTAGGAAATACAGATACGCAGTATTTT	CASRTGLGNTDTQYF
TRBV4-3	TRBJ1-1	13	-	-	TGCGCCAGCAGCCAAGTCCGGAACACTGAAGCTTTCTTT	CASSQVRNTEAFF
TRBV18	TRBJ1-1	13	-	-	TGTGCCAGCTCAATTTCAGAGAACACTGAAGCTTTCTTT	CASSISENTEAFF
TRBV7-9	TRBJ1-1	15	-	-	TGTGCCAGCAGCTTAGGGGCAGGGGTGAATACTGAAGCTTTCTTT	CASSLGAGVNTEAFF
TRBV28	TRBJ1-2	15	-	TRBD1	TGTGCCAGCAAAATTCCCCCGGCAGGGGGCTATGGCTACACCTTC	CASKIPPAGGYGYTF
TRBV21-1	TRBJ1-4	14	-	-	TGTGCCAGCAGAAAGGGGGGGCGCCTGGAAGAACTGTTTTTT	CASRKGGRLEELFF
TRBV29-1	TRBJ2-7	11	-	-	TGCAGCGTTACCCGAGGGGGACAGCAGTACTTC	CSVTRGGQQYF
TRBV6-6	TRBJ2-1	15	-	-	TGTGCCAGCAGTTACTCGTCGGGAGCAGTTGGTGAGCAGTTCTTC	CASSYSSGAVGEQFF
TRBV7-8	TRBJ1-2	14	-	-	TGTGCCAGCAGCTTTGGCGGGACGGGTTATGGCTACACCTTC	CASSFGGTGYGYTF
TRBV29-1	TRBJ1-4	12	-	-	TGTAGCGCAGGGGCGCGTAATGAAAAACTGTTTTTT	CSAGARNEKLFF
TRBV5-6	TRBJ2-2	18	-	-	TGTGCCAGCAGCACGACACGGTGGGGGGAAAGGGGAACCGGGGAGCTGTTTTTT	CASSTTRWGERGTGELFF
TRBV29-1	TRBJ2-3	13	-	-	TGCAGCGTTCTCGTTGAGCCCTCGGATACGCAGTATTTT	CSVLVEPSDTQYF
TRBV13	TRBJ1-3	14	-	TRBD1	TGTGCCAGCAGCCAGGACAGGGCTGGAAACACCATATATTTT	CASSQDRAGNTIYF
TRBV7-9	TRBJ2-1	12	-	-	TGTGCCAGCAGCTTAAGGAGGGATGAGCAGTTCTTC	CASSLRRDEQFF
TRBV18	TRBJ1-2	13	once	-	TGTGCCAGCTCACCCGTAGGGGTAGATGGCTACACCTTC	CASSPVGVDGYTF
TRBV7-3	TRBJ1-1	14	-	-	TGTGCCAGCAGCTCTTACGGGGGGAACACTGAAGCTTTCTTT	CASSSYGGNTEAFF
TRBV19	TRBJ1-1	17	-	-	TGTGCCAGTAGTATCGATCAGTTTGTAGTTGGGACAACTGAAGCTTTCTTT	CASSIDQFVVGTTEAFF
TRBV2	TRBJ1-2	13	-	-	TGTGCCAGCCAAATACTAGCTAACTATGGCTACACCTTC	CASQILANYGYTF
TRBV10-3	TRBJ2-1	13	-	-	TGTGCCATCAGGGACTACGGCACAGCGGAGCAGTTCTTC	CAIRDYGTAEQFF
TRBV4-2	TRBJ1-2	16	-	-	TGTGCCAGCAGCCAAGAGGTCCTCGGGGGGGACTATGGCTACACCTTC	CASSQEVLGGDYGYTF
TRBV28	TRBJ1-6	15	-	-	TGTGCCAGCAGAACAGGGAGCTCCTATAATTCACCCCTCCACTTT	CASRTGSSYNSPLHF
TRBV18	TRBJ1-4	14	once	-	TGTGCCAGCTCACCAAATCAGGGTTATGAAAAACTGTTTTTT	CASSPNQGYEKLFF
TRBV18	TRBJ1-1	14	-	TRBD1	TGTGCCAGCTCAGTAGGGACAGGGGGCGTAGAAGCTTTCTTT	CASSVGTGGVEAFF
TRBV6-5	TRBJ2-6	12	-	-	TGTGCCAGCACGGCTGGGGCCAACGTCCTGACTTTC	CASTAGANVLTF
TRBV30	TRBJ2-7	16	once	TRBD2	TGTGCCTGGAGCAGGTCCAGGACTAGCAGCTCCTACGAGCAGTACTTC	CAWSRSRTSSSYEQYF
TRBV5-1	TRBJ2-7	16	-	TRBD2	TGCGCCAGCAGCTCTGGGAGGGTGGCCCAGGGCTACGAGCAGTACTTC	CASSSGRVAQGYEQYF
TRBV5-8	TRBJ2-5	16	-	TRBD2	TGTGCCAGCAGCTCCCCCGGGGGGAGCGAGCAAGAGACCCAGTACTTC	CASSSPGGSEQETQYF